This entry is about one T cell receptor (beta chain). Its antigen is currently unknown. This specimen belongs to a study of long-term antiretroviral therapy in people with HIV. Broader study findings: Clonotypes expanded prior to ART showed repertoire dominance at all sampled time points.

V was clipped by 3 bases and J by 4 bases, with 9 bases between them. Germline V gene lookup returns CDR1 MNHEY and CDR2 SMNVEV (reference sequence). The CDR3 has 13 amino acids. Each contributor possessed a minimum of one pre-ART and a minimum of two post-ART PBMC samples. An immunoSEQ assay, version v3.0, was performed at survey level. Clones were sequenced by immunoSEQ multiplex PCR, and TCRdb holds only the in-frame ones, with some missing. The sample lists fewer than 30,000 clones, approximately 83% occurring once. The chain uses TRBV27 and TRBJ1-2; D is perhaps TRBD1 (5 bases). The sequencing used unsorted PBMCs, collected 2.7 to 2.8 years after starting antiretroviral therapy. The clonotype comes from a man aged 30 to 45 with HIV. CDR3: CASSFGAGYGYTF. The CDR3 DNA reads TGTGCCAGCAGTTTTGGGGCGGGCTATGGCTACACCTTC.